Listed below are T cell receptor beta chains from one sample, sequenced in a study of blood T cells in healthy people across ages. TCRdb ran MiXCR on the 5' RACE reads and lists one entry per CDR3 protein. The sample records about 900,000 distinct CDR3 sequences, roughly 48% being singletons. Sequenced sample: blood. The source is a man under 40 in good health. Each CDR3 is given with its conserved first and last residue. Each record gives: V gene, clone size, D gene, J gene, CDR3 DNA, CDR3 protein. D genes are given only for firm matches. Clone size is not always given. Where it is, it says once, few, many or a class for expanded clones.

v_gene: TRBV28
abundance: NA
d_gene: NA
j_gene: TRBJ2-1
CDR3nt: TGTGCCAGCAGATCCCGACCCTACAATGAGCAGTTCTTC
CDR3aa: CASRSRPYNEQFF

v_gene: TRBV20-1
abundance: NA
d_gene: NA
j_gene: TRBJ2-1
CDR3nt: TGCAGTGCAGTTAGCACCGCAAACAATGAGCAGTTCTTC
CDR3aa: CSAVSTANNEQFF

v_gene: TRBV5-1
abundance: NA
d_gene: NA
j_gene: TRBJ1-1
CDR3nt: TGCGCCAGCAGCTTGGGGACATCGGGCACTGAAGCTTTCTTT
CDR3aa: CASSLGTSGTEAFF

v_gene: TRBV11-2
abundance: NA
d_gene: NA
j_gene: TRBJ1-1
CDR3nt: TGTGCCAGCACCCTGAGGGGGGGTGCCACTGAAGCTTTCTTT
CDR3aa: CASTLRGGATEAFF

v_gene: TRBV10-3
abundance: few
d_gene: NA
j_gene: TRBJ2-7
CDR3nt: TGTGCCATCAGGGAGGGGGGCAGCAACTACGAGCAGTACTTC
CDR3aa: CAIREGGSNYEQYF

v_gene: TRBV29-1
abundance: few
d_gene: NA
j_gene: TRBJ2-5
CDR3nt: TGCAGCGCATACTCGGCAGCCCAAGAGACCCAGTACTTC
CDR3aa: CSAYSAAQETQYF

v_gene: TRBV20-1
abundance: few
d_gene: TRBD2
j_gene: TRBJ2-3
CDR3nt: TGCAGTGCTAGGGCCGGGGGGGGATCAGATACGCAGTATTTT
CDR3aa: CSARAGGGSDTQYF

v_gene: TRBV7-9
abundance: NA
d_gene: TRBD2
j_gene: TRBJ2-1
CDR3nt: TGTGCCAGCAGCTCCCCCCCGGGGCGGGGGAGTTACAATGAGCAGTTCTTC
CDR3aa: CASSSPPGRGSYNEQFF

v_gene: TRBV2
abundance: NA
d_gene: NA
j_gene: TRBJ1-4
CDR3nt: TGTGCCAGCAGCCCTGGGAGAGCAACTAATGAAAAACTGTTTTTT
CDR3aa: CASSPGRATNEKLFF

v_gene: TRBV4-3
abundance: NA
d_gene: NA
j_gene: TRBJ2-2
CDR3nt: TGCGCCAGCAGCCAAGATATCCCCAGGCCGAACACCGGGGAGCTGTTTTTT
CDR3aa: CASSQDIPRPNTGELFF

v_gene: TRBV6-2/TRBV6-3
abundance: NA
d_gene: TRBD1
j_gene: TRBJ2-3
CDR3nt: TGTGCCAGCAGTCACACCCTGGACAGGGACACAGATACGCAGTATTTT
CDR3aa: CASSHTLDRDTDTQYF

v_gene: TRBV6-5
abundance: few
d_gene: NA
j_gene: TRBJ2-1
CDR3nt: TGTGCCAGCAGTTACGATCCGGTGTCCTACAATGAGCAGTTCTTC
CDR3aa: CASSYDPVSYNEQFF

v_gene: TRBV7-2
abundance: NA
d_gene: TRBD2
j_gene: TRBJ2-3
CDR3nt: TGTGCCAGCACCTCTAGCGGGGGGAGCACAGATATGCAGTATTTT
CDR3aa: CASTSSGGSTDMQYF

v_gene: TRBV27
abundance: few
d_gene: TRBD2
j_gene: TRBJ2-3
CDR3nt: TGTGCCAGCAGCTTGGGACGGGGGGGCATAGATACGCAGTATTTT
CDR3aa: CASSLGRGGIDTQYF

v_gene: TRBV5-1
abundance: NA
d_gene: NA
j_gene: TRBJ2-5
CDR3nt: TGCGCCAGCAGCCCACTTACAGGACCCCAAGAGACCCAGTACTTC
CDR3aa: CASSPLTGPQETQYF

v_gene: TRBV6-6
abundance: once
d_gene: TRBD2
j_gene: TRBJ2-5
CDR3nt: TGTGCCAGCAGCTACACAACTAGCGGGGGCTTCCAAGAGACCCAGTACTTC
CDR3aa: CASSYTTSGGFQETQYF

v_gene: TRBV27
abundance: NA
d_gene: TRBD2
j_gene: TRBJ2-4
CDR3nt: TGTGCCAGCAGCGGGGGGGGGTTAAACATTCAGTACTTC
CDR3aa: CASSGGGLNIQYF

v_gene: TRBV5-1
abundance: once
d_gene: NA
j_gene: TRBJ2-3
CDR3nt: TGCGCCAGCAGCCCCCCCTTAGTTAGCACAGATACGCAGTATTTT
CDR3aa: CASSPPLVSTDTQYF

v_gene: TRBV12-3/TRBV12-4
abundance: NA
d_gene: NA
j_gene: TRBJ1-2
CDR3nt: TGTGCCAGCAGCTCCCCCAGGGACTATGGCTACACCTTC
CDR3aa: CASSSPRDYGYTF

v_gene: TRBV27
abundance: few
d_gene: TRBD1
j_gene: TRBJ1-1
CDR3nt: TGTGCCAGCAGTTTCGGGGACAGGGGCACTGAGGCTTTCTTT
CDR3aa: CASSFGDRGTEAFF

v_gene: TRBV11-3
abundance: NA
d_gene: NA
j_gene: TRBJ2-1
CDR3nt: TGTGCCAGCAGTGATACTAAGGGGGTAGAGTTCTTC
CDR3aa: CASSDTKGVEFF

v_gene: TRBV6-1
abundance: few
d_gene: NA
j_gene: TRBJ2-7
CDR3nt: TGTGCCAGCAGTGAATTCGCGAGCTCCTACGAGCAGTACTTC
CDR3aa: CASSEFASSYEQYF

v_gene: TRBV7-2
abundance: few
d_gene: TRBD2
j_gene: TRBJ2-7
CDR3nt: TGTGCCAGCAGCCCGGTGGCTAGCGGGGGGGTATTGTACGAGCAGTACTTC
CDR3aa: CASSPVASGGVLYEQYF

v_gene: TRBV7-2
abundance: NA
d_gene: NA
j_gene: TRBJ1-1
CDR3nt: TGTGCCAGCAGCTACCCCGGACTGATAAACACTGAAGCTTTCTTT
CDR3aa: CASSYPGLINTEAFF

v_gene: TRBV4-1
abundance: few
d_gene: NA
j_gene: TRBJ2-1
CDR3nt: TGCGCCAGCAGCCACAATTCCGTAGTAGATGAGCAGTTCTTC
CDR3aa: CASSHNSVVDEQFF

v_gene: TRBV21-1
abundance: NA
d_gene: NA
j_gene: TRBJ2-7
CDR3nt: TGTGCCAGCAGCAAGTGGGAGACTACCACCTACGAGCAGTACTTC
CDR3aa: CASSKWETTTYEQYF

v_gene: TRBV4-1
abundance: NA
d_gene: TRBD1
j_gene: TRBJ2-7
CDR3nt: TGCGCCAGCAGCCAGTCCGGGACAGGGGACTACGAGCAGTACTTC
CDR3aa: CASSQSGTGDYEQYF

v_gene: TRBV20-1
abundance: many
d_gene: TRBD1
j_gene: TRBJ1-1
CDR3nt: TGCAGTGCCGTGACAGGGGGTGGGACTGAAGCTTTCTTT
CDR3aa: CSAVTGGGTEAFF

v_gene: TRBV25-1
abundance: few
d_gene: TRBD1
j_gene: TRBJ2-5
CDR3nt: TGTGCCAGCAGTGATCGACGGGACAGACAAGAGACCCAGTACTTC
CDR3aa: CASSDRRDRQETQYF

v_gene: TRBV2
abundance: few
d_gene: NA
j_gene: TRBJ1-4
CDR3nt: TGTGCCAGCAGAAGGGGGTCAACTAATGAAAAACTGTTTTTT
CDR3aa: CASRRGSTNEKLFF

v_gene: TRBV7-2
abundance: NA
d_gene: TRBD1
j_gene: TRBJ2-7
CDR3nt: TGTGCCAGCAGCGTTTTGCATGGACAGGGTATACACGAGCAGTACTTC
CDR3aa: CASSVLHGQGIHEQYF

v_gene: TRBV11-3
abundance: NA
d_gene: NA
j_gene: TRBJ2-7
CDR3nt: TGTGCCAGCAGCTTCTGGTCCCTCGGAACTGCCTACGAGCAGTACTTC
CDR3aa: CASSFWSLGTAYEQYF

v_gene: TRBV7-2
abundance: NA
d_gene: NA
j_gene: TRBJ1-5
CDR3nt: TGTGCCAGCAGCTCAAGAAGAGGGGTAATTCAGCCCCAGCATTTT
CDR3aa: CASSSRRGVIQPQHF

v_gene: TRBV29-1
abundance: NA
d_gene: TRBD1
j_gene: TRBJ1-1
CDR3nt: TGCAGCGTTGGACGACAGGGCGATGAAGCTTTCTTT
CDR3aa: CSVGRQGDEAFF

v_gene: TRBV6-5
abundance: few
d_gene: TRBD2
j_gene: TRBJ2-3
CDR3nt: TGTGCCAGCAGTTACCCGGGGGGATCTAGCACAGATACGCAGTATTTT
CDR3aa: CASSYPGGSSTDTQYF

v_gene: TRBV7-2
abundance: NA
d_gene: NA
j_gene: TRBJ2-5
CDR3nt: TGTGCCAGCAGCAACCCGCCGGGAATAGGAAATGAGCAGTACTTC
CDR3aa: CASSNPPGIGNEQYF

v_gene: TRBV12-3/TRBV12-4
abundance: NA
d_gene: NA
j_gene: TRBJ1-2
CDR3nt: TGTGCCAGCACCCCGGGACACTTGGGAGGCTACACCTTC
CDR3aa: CASTPGHLGGYTF

v_gene: TRBV9
abundance: NA
d_gene: TRBD2
j_gene: TRBJ2-7
CDR3nt: TGTGCCAGCAGCGTAGCGGCTAGCGGGGCTAACCTCTACGAGCAGTACTTC
CDR3aa: CASSVAASGANLYEQYF

v_gene: TRBV3-1
abundance: NA
d_gene: NA
j_gene: TRBJ2-5
CDR3nt: TGTGCCAGCAGCCCCGGACAGAGAATACAAGAGACCCAGTACTTC
CDR3aa: CASSPGQRIQETQYF

v_gene: TRBV10-3
abundance: NA
d_gene: NA
j_gene: TRBJ2-5
CDR3nt: TGTGCCATCAGTGAGGGGGTGGTAGATTCGGAGACCCAGTACTTC
CDR3aa: CAISEGVVDSETQYF

v_gene: TRBV28
abundance: NA
d_gene: TRBD2
j_gene: TRBJ2-7
CDR3nt: TGTGCCAGCAGTCGACTAGCCCTCTCCTACGAGCAGTACTTC
CDR3aa: CASSRLALSYEQYF

v_gene: TRBV7-3
abundance: NA
d_gene: TRBD1
j_gene: TRBJ1-2
CDR3nt: TGTGCCAGCAGCTCGACAGGGGTAACGCCTAACTATGGCTACACCTTC
CDR3aa: CASSSTGVTPNYGYTF

v_gene: TRBV3-1
abundance: NA
d_gene: TRBD2
j_gene: TRBJ2-7
CDR3nt: TGTGCCAGCAGCCAAGAACCTAGCGGCTACGAGCAGTACTTC
CDR3aa: CASSQEPSGYEQYF

v_gene: TRBV27
abundance: NA
d_gene: NA
j_gene: TRBJ2-7
CDR3nt: TGTGCCAGCAAGGAATTAGCCGTATCCTCCTACGAGCAGTACTTC
CDR3aa: CASKELAVSSYEQYF

v_gene: TRBV5-1
abundance: once
d_gene: TRBD1
j_gene: TRBJ1-1
CDR3nt: TGCGCCAGCAGCCCATGGGGGACAGATAACACTGAAGCTTTCTTT
CDR3aa: CASSPWGTDNTEAFF

v_gene: TRBV7-9
abundance: NA
d_gene: NA
j_gene: TRBJ2-7
CDR3nt: TGTGCCAGCAGCTCGCCGGGGACAGCGGGCACTTATAGCTCCTACGAGCAGTACTTC
CDR3aa: CASSSPGTAGTYSSYEQYF

v_gene: TRBV7-3
abundance: NA
d_gene: TRBD2
j_gene: TRBJ2-3
CDR3nt: TGTGCCAGCAGCGATGGACTAGCGGGGACAGATACGCAGTATTTT
CDR3aa: CASSDGLAGTDTQYF

v_gene: TRBV5-6
abundance: NA
d_gene: NA
j_gene: TRBJ2-1
CDR3nt: TGTGCCAGCAGTGACCAGGGCATGGTCCCGTTCTTC
CDR3aa: CASSDQGMVPFF

v_gene: TRBV7-2
abundance: few
d_gene: TRBD1
j_gene: TRBJ2-2
CDR3nt: TGTGCCAGCAGCTTACCCAAACAGGGGGCATCGACCGGGGAGCTGTTTTTT
CDR3aa: CASSLPKQGASTGELFF

v_gene: TRBV20-1
abundance: few
d_gene: NA
j_gene: TRBJ2-7
CDR3nt: TGCAGTGCTAACAAGACCCCCTACGAGCAGTACTTC
CDR3aa: CSANKTPYEQYF